This T cell receptor beta chain originates from a study of cytomegalovirus exposure and HLA in healthy donors. Though nominally healthy at sampling, donors likely had unrecorded immune exposures. V was cut by 8 bases and J by 5 bases, with 18 bases left in between. Germline CDR1 reads MNHEY; CDR2 reads SVGAGI. The CDR3 sequence is 14 residues long. A multiplex PCR was run with 60 Vbeta primers and 13 Jbeta primers. This table comes from immunoSEQ multiplex PCR, and its TCRdb copy is limited to in-frame clones, with some not included. The sample includes about 110,000 clones, more than 70% of them seen just once.

The receptor was isolated from a woman aged 60 to 75 in good health and CMV-seropositive. What was sequenced was PBMCs. This chain joins TRBV6-5 and TRBJ1-1; a possible D gene is TRBD1 (6 bases). CDR3 region: CASGLASGATEAFF. In DNA form, the CDR3 reads TGTGCCAGCGGTTTAGCCTCAGGGGCGACTGAAGCTTTCTTT.